A single sample is the source of the 10 T cell receptor beta chains below, sequenced in a study of T-cell memory formation after mild COVID-19. TCRdb itself ran the 5' RACE reads through MiXCR, one entry per CDR3 protein. The sample shows approximately 260,000 distinct CDR3 sequences, about 16% of them seen only once. Sequencing was carried out using PBMCs or a T cell subset sorted from them (not recorded which). Receptors originate from a man younger than 35 who had mild COVID-19 (a few samples of this study predate the infection). Cell type and time point are not known.

The chain joins TRBV20-1 to TRBJ2-6; D is unclear. The CDR3 loop spans 15 amino acids. V dropped 2 bases and J dropped 0 bases, with 8 bases sitting between them. Germline CDR1 reads DFQATT; CDR2 reads SNEGSKA (reference sequence). For the CDR3, the DNA is TGCAGTGCTAGAACCCCCGGCTCTGGGGCCAACGTCCTGACTTTC. The encoded protein is CSARTPGSGANVLTF.

V and J are TRBV12-3 or TRBV12-4 and TRBJ1-4; D is ambiguous. Trimming took off 6 bases at V and 5 bases at J, with 10 bases between the two ends. This CDR3 has 13 amino acids. The CDR3 nucleotides read TGTGCCAGCAGCCCCTCCCGAAATGAAAAACTGTTTTTT. Translation gives CASSPSRNEKLFF.

This clonotype turned up a few times. This chain uses TRBV5-5 with TRBJ2-5; 9 bases are a match to TRBD1. The CDR3 runs 15 residues. V trimming: 4 bases; J trimming: 4 bases; junction bases outside the gene matches: 8. Germline CDR1 and CDR2: SGHKS and YYEKEE (reference sequence). The CDR3 sequence: CASSVGQGMLETQYF. CDR3 bases: TGTGCCAGCAGCGTGGGACAGGGAATGTTAGAGACCCAGTACTTC.

The rearrangement uses TRBV9 and TRBJ2-1; 7 bases are a match to TRBD1. V shed 4 bases and J 5 bases; nucleotides not matched to a gene: 6. Germline lookup yields CDR1 SGDLS and CDR2 YYNGEE. The CDR3 runs 14 residues. The CDR3 here is CASSIRQGNNEQFF. CDR3 DNA: TGTGCCAGCAGCATCAGACAGGGTAACAATGAGCAGTTCTTC.

The chain combines TRBV7-9 with TRBJ1-5, with 7 bases identical to TRBD1. V lost 5 bases, J lost 6 bases, and 7 bases stayed unmatched. This CDR3 is built from 14 residues. The germline V gene has CDR1 SEHNR and CDR2 FQNEAQ (reference sequence). DNA for the CDR3: TGTGCCAGCAGCCTAACAGGGGTAGGTCAGCCCCAGCATTTT. It is translated as CASSLTGVGQPQHF.

This clonotype was observed a few times. The rearrangement joins TRBV12-3 or TRBV12-4 to TRBJ1-4; tentative D call: TRBD1 (5 bases). V lost 6 bases and J lost 7, with 12 bases in between. The CDR3 totals 13 residues. The CDR3 protein is CASRGTQVEKLFF. For the CDR3, the DNA is TGTGCCAGCAGAGGTACACAGGTTGAAAAACTGTTTTTT.

This sequence joins TRBV4-1 and TRBJ1-5, with D perhaps matching TRBD1 (6 bases). This CDR3 spans 15 amino acids. V was shortened by 4 bases and J by 1 base, with 11 bases between the two germline ends. The germline CDR1 and CDR2 sequences are MGHRA and YSYEKL. CDR3 coding DNA: TGCGCCAGCAGCCCTGGAGGACAGAGCAATCAGCCCCAGCATTTT. This gives the protein CASSPGGQSNQPQHF.

The rearrangement uses TRBV9 and TRBJ2-1; 8 nucleotides align to TRBD1. This CDR3 has 13 amino acids. After removal of 9 bases from V and 9 bases from J, the junction contained 11 bases not matched to a gene. Germline CDR1 SGDLS, CDR2 YYNGEE. This CDR3 reads CATGGRGLGEQFF. The DNA of the CDR3 is TGTGCCACAGGGGGCAGGGGGCTTGGTGAGCAGTTCTTC.

This clonotype was seen only a few times. The rearrangement joins TRBV4-3 to TRBJ2-2; D unclear. Trimming removed 0 bases at V and 6 bases at J, with 8 bases between. CDR3 length: 14 amino acids. The germline gives CDR1 LGHNA, CDR2 YSLEER. The CDR3 DNA is TGCGCCAGCAGCCAAGATCTAACCGCCGGGGAGCTGTTTTTT. Translated: CASSQDLTAGELFF.

This clonotype has only a few counts. This chain uses TRBV20-1 with TRBJ1-2; D gene ambiguous. CDR3 length: 13 residues. Germline values: CDR1 DFQATT, CDR2 SNEGSKA (reference sequence). V lost 8 bases to trimming and J lost 0 bases, with 13 bases between them. The CDR3 loop is CSLTMGANYGYTF. CDR3 bases: TGCAGTCTAACAATGGGAGCTAACTATGGCTACACCTTC.